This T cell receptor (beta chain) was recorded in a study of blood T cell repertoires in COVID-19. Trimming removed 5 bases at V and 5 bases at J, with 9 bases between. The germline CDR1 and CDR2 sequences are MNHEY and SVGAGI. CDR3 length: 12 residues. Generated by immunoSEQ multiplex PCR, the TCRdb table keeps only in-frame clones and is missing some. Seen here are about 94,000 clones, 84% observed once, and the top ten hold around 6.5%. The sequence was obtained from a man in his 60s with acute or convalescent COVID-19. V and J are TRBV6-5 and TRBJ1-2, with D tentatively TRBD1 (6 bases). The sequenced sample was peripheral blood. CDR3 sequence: CASSPGVYGYTF. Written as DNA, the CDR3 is TGTGCCAGCAGTCCAGGGGTGTATGGCTACACCTTC.